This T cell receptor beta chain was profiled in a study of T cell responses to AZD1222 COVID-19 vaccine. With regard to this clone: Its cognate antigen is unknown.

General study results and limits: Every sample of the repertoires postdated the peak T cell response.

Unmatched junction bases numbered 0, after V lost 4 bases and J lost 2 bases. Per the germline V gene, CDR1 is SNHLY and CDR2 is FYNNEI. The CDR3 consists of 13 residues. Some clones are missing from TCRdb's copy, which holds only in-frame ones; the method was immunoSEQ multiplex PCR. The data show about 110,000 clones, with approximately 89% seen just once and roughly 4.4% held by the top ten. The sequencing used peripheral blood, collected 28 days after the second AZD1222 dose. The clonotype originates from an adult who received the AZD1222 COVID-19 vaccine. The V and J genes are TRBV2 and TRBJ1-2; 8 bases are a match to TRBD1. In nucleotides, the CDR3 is TGTGCCAGCAGTGGACAGGGGAACTATGGCTACACCTTC. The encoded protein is CASSGQGNYGYTF.